This TCR beta chain was sequenced in a study of T cell responses to AZD1222 COVID-19 vaccine. Study-wide results and caveats: Mostly white British, mostly female donors; authors suggested clonal diversity may be underestimated. Of the AZD1222 recipients, only six or seven were seropositive at baseline. Two AZD1222 doses significantly raised spike-specific TCR breadth and depth over controls. Reportedly, close to half of spike-specific TCRs are directed against unmutated variant regions.

V was pared by 5 bases and J by 0 bases, with 8 bases between. The CDR3 is 14 amino acids. Germline V gives CDR1 MRHNA, CDR2 SNTAGT. The protocol was immunoSEQ multiplex PCR, while the TCRdb copy is restricted to in-frame clones and leaves out a portion. The sample has some 150,000 clones, 93% seen once. As for this clone: The antigen remains undetermined.

The chain carries TRBV6-4 and TRBJ2-1; no firm D call. Sequences were derived from peripheral blood, sampled on day 0 of MenACWY control vaccination. This receptor was obtained from an adult in good health. In DNA, the CDR3 is TGTGCCAGCAGTTCAGATAGCTCCTACAATGAGCAGTTCTTC. It specifies CASSSDSSYNEQFF.